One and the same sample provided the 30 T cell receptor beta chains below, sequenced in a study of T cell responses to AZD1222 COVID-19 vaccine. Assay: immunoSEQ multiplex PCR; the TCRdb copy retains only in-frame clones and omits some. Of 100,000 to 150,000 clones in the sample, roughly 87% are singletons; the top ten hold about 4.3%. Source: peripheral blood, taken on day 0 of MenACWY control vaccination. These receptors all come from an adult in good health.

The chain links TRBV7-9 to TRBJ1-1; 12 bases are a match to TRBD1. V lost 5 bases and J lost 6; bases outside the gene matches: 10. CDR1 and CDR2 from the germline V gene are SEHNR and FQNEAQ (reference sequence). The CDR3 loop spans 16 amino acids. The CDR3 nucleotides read TGTGCCAGCAGCCCCCGGGACAGGGGGCGGGAGGCTGAAGCTTTCTTT. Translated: CASSPRDRGREAEAFF.

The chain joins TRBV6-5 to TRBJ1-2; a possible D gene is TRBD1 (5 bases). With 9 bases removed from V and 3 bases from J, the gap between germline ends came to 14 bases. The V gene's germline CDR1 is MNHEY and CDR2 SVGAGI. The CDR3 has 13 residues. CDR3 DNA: TGTGCCAGTAAATTGACAGCAGACTATGGCTACACCTTC. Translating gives CASKLTADYGYTF.

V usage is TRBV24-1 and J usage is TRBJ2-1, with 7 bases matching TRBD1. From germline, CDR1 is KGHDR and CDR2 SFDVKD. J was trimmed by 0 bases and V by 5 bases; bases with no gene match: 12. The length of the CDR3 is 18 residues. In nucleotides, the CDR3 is TGTGCCACCAGTGGAGAGGGGGCAAAACCCAGCTCCTACAATGAGCAGTTCTTC. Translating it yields CATSGEGAKPSSYNEQFF.

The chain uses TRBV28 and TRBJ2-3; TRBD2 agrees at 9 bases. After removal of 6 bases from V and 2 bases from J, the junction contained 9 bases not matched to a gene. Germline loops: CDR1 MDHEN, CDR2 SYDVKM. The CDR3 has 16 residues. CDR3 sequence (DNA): TGTGCCAGCAGCCGCCGACTAGCGGCCTCCACAGATACGCAGTATTTT. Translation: CASSRRLAASTDTQYF. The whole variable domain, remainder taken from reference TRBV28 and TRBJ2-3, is DVKVTQSSRYLVKRTGEKVFLECVQDMDHENMFWYRQDPGLGLRLIYFSYDVKMKEKGDIPEGYSVSREKKERFSLILESASTNQTSMYLCASSRRLAASTDTQYFGPGTRLTVL.

The CDR3, as DNA: TGCGCCAGCGCGTTGGGGGGTCCCAATCAGCCCCAGCATTTT. Translation gives CASALGGPNQPQHF. This rearrangement joins TRBV5-1 to TRBJ1-5, with D possibly matching TRBD1 (5 bases). There are 14 residues in the CDR3. The V gene lost 7 bases and the J gene lost 3 bases, with 14 bases spanning the gap. CDR1 is SGHRS, CDR2 YFSETQ, per germline.

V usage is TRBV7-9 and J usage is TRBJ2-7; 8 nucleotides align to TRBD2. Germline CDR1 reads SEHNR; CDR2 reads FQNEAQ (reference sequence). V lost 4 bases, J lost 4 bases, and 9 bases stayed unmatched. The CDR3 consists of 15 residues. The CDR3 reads CASSSPLAEYYEQYF. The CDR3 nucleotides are TGTGCCAGCAGCTCCCCACTAGCGGAGTATTACGAGCAGTACTTC.

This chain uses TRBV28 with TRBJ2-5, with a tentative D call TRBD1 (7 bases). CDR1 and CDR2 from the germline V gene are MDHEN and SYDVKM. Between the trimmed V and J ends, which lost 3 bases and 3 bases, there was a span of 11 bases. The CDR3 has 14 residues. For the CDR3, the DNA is TGTGCCAGCAGTTTCAGGGGGGTGGAAGAGACCCAGTACTTC. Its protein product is CASSFRGVEETQYF.

CDR3 sequence: CASRAGGPDTQYF. The CDR3 DNA sequence: TGTGCCAGCAGAGCGGGGGGACCAGATACGCAGTATTTT. The chain links TRBV27 to TRBJ2-3; 9 nucleotides match TRBD2. CDR3 length: 13 residues. Germline values: CDR1 MNHEY, CDR2 SMNVEV (reference sequence). J gave up 4 bases and V 6 bases, and 2 bases lay outside the gene matches.

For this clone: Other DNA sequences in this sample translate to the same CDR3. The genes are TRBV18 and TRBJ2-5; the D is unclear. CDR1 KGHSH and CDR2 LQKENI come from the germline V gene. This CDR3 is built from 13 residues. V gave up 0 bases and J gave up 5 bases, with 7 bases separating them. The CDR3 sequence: CASSPPGGETQYF. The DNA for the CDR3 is TGTGCCAGCTCACCACCGGGTGGTGAGACCCAGTACTTC.

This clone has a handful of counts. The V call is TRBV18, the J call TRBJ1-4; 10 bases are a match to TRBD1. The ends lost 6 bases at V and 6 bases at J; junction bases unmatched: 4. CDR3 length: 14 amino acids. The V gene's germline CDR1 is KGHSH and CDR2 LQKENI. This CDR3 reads CASSPGQGYEKLFF. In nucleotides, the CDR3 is TGTGCCAGCTCCCCGGGACAGGGGTATGAAAAACTGTTTTTT.

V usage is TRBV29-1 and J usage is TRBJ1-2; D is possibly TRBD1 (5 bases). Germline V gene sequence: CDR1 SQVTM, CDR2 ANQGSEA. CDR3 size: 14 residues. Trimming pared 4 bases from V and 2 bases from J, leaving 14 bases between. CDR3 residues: CSVVMQGGNYGYTF. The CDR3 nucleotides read TGCAGCGTTGTAATGCAGGGAGGGAACTATGGCTACACCTTC. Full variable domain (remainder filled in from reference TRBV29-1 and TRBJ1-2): SAVISQKPSRDICQRGTSLTIQCQVDSQVTMMFWYRQQPGQSLTLIATANQGSEATYESGFVIDKFPISRPNLTFSTLTVSNMSPEDSSIYLCSVVMQGGNYGYTFGSGTRLTVV.

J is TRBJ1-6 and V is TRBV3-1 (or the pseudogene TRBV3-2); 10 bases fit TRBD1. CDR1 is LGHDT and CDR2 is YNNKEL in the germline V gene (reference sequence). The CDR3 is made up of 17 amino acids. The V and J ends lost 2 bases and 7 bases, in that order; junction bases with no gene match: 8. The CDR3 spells CASSQRGLGQGNSPLHF. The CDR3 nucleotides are TGTGCCAGCAGCCAAAGAGGCCTGGGACAGGGGAATTCACCCCTCCACTTT.

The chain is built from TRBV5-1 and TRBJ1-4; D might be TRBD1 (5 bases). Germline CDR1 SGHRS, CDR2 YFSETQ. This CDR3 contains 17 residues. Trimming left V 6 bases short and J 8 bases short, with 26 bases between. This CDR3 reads CASTFSRFTGDGEKLFF. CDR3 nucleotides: TGCGCCAGCACTTTCTCGAGATTCACAGGCGATGGGGAAAAACTGTTTTTT. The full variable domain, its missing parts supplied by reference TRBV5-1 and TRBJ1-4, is KAGVTQTPRYLIKTRGQQVTLSCSPISGHRSVSWYQQTPGQGLQFLFEYFSETQRNKGNFPGRFSGRQFSNSRSEMNVSTLELGDSALYLCASTFSRFTGDGEKLFFGSGTQLSVL.

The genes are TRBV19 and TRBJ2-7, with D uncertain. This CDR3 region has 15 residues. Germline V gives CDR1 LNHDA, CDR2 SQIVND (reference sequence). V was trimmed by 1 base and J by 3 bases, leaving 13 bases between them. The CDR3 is CASSIVVSTGYEQYF. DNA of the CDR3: TGTGCCAGTAGTATAGTAGTCAGTACGGGCTACGAGCAGTACTTC.

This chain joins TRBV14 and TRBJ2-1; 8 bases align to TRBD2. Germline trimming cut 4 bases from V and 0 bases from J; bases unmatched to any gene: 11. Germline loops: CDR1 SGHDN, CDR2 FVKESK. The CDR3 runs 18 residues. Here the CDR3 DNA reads TGTGCCAGCAGCCCCACCCTCGGGAGGGACGACTCCTACAATGAGCAGTTCTTC. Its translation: CASSPTLGRDDSYNEQFF.

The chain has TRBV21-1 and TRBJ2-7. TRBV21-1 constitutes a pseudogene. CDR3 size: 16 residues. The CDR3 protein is CASSKGGGGDYFEQYF. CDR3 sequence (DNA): TGTGCCAGCAGCAAAGGGGGAGGGGGCGACTACTTCGAGCAGTACTTC.

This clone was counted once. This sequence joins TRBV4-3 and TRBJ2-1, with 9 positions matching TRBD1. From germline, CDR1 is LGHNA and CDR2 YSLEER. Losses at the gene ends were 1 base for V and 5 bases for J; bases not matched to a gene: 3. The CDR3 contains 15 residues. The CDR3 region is CASSQGTGVDNEQFF. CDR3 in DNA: TGCGCCAGCAGCCAAGGGACAGGGGTAGACAATGAGCAGTTCTTC.

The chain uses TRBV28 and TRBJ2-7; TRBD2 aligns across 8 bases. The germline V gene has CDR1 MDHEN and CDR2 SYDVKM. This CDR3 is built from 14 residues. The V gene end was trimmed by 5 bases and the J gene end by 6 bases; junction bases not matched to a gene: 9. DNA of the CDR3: TGTGCCAGCAGTCGGGGGGGCTTTGACTCCGAGCAGTACGTC. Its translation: CASSRGGFDSEQYV.

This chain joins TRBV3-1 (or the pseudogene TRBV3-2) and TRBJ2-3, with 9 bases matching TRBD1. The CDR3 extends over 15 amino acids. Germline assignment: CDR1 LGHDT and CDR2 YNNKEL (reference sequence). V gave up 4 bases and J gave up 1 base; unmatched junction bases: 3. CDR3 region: CASSPRTGGTDTQYF. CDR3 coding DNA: TGTGCCAGCAGCCCGAGGACAGGGGGCACAGATACGCAGTATTTT.

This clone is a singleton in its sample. CDR3 residues: CASSLDGFNQPQHF. In DNA form, the CDR3 reads TGTGCCAGCAGCTTAGACGGGTTCAATCAGCCCCAGCATTTT. The chain couples TRBV7-9 to TRBJ1-5; D ambiguous. The CDR3 runs 14 residues. Per germline, CDR1 SEHNR and CDR2 FQNEAQ (reference sequence). V was cut by 1 base and J by 3 bases, with 7 bases left in between.

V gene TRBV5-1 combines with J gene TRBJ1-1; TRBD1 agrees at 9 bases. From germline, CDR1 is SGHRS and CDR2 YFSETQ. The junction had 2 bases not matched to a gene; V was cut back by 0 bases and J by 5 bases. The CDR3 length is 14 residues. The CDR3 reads CASSLGQGVTEAFF. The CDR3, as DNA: TGCGCCAGCAGCTTGGGACAGGGGGTTACTGAAGCTTTCTTT.

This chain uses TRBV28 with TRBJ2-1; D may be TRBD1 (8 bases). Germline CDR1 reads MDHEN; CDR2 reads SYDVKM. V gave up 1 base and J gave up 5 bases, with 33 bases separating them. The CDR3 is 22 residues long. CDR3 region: CASSLSLQGQATILGRDNEQFF. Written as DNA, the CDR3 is TGTGCCAGCAGTTTATCACTTCAGGGACAGGCGACTATACTAGGGAGGGACAATGAGCAGTTCTTC.

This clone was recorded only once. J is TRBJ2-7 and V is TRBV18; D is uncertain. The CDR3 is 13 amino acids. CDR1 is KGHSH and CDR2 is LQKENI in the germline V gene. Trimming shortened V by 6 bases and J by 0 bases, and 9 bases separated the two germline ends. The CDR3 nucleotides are TGTGCCAGCTCGGACGACCACTCCTACGAGCAGTACTTC. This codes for CASSDDHSYEQYF.

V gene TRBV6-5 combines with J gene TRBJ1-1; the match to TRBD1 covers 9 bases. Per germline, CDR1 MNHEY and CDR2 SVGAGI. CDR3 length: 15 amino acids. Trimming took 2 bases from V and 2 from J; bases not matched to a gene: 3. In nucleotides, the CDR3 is TGTGCCAGCAGTTACCGACAGGGGGTTAACACTGAAGCTTTCTTT. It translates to CASSYRQGVNTEAFF.

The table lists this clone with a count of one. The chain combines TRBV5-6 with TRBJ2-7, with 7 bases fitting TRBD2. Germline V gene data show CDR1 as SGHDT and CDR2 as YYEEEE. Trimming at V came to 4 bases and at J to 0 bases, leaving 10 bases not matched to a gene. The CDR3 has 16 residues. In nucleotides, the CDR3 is TGTGCCAGCAGCGCGGGGTCTGGCGGGAGCTCCTACGAGCAGTACTTC. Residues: CASSAGSGGSSYEQYF.

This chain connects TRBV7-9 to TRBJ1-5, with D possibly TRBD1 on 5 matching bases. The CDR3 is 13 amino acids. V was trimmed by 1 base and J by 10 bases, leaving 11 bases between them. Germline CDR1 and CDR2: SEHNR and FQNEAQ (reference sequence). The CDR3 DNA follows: TGTGCCAGCAGCTTAGGGGGCCTAGGACCCCAGCATTTT. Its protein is CASSLGGLGPQHF.

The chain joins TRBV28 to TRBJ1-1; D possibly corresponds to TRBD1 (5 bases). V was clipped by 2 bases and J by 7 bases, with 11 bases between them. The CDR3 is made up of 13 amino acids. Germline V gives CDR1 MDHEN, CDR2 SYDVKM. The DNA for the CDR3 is TGTGCCAGCAGTTTACGACCCCAGGGTGAAGCTTTCTTT. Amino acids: CASSLRPQGEAFF.

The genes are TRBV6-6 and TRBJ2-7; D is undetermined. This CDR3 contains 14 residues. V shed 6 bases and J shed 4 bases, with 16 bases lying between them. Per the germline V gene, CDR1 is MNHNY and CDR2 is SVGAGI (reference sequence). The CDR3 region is CASREGSSGYEQYF. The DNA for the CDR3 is TGTGCCAGCAGGGAAGGATCTTCGGGTTACGAGCAGTACTTC.

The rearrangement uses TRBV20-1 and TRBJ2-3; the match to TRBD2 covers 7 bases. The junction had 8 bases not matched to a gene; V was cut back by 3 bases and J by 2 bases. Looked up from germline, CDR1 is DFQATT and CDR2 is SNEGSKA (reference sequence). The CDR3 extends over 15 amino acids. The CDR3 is CSASLRGISTDTQYF. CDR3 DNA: TGCAGTGCTAGTTTGCGGGGGATCTCCACAGATACGCAGTATTTT.

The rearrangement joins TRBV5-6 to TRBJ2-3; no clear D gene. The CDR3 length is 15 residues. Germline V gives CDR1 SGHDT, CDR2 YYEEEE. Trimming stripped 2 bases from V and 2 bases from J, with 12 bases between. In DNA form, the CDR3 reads TGTGCCAGCAGCTTTGGCAGAGTTGTCACAGATACGCAGTATTTT. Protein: CASSFGRVVTDTQYF.